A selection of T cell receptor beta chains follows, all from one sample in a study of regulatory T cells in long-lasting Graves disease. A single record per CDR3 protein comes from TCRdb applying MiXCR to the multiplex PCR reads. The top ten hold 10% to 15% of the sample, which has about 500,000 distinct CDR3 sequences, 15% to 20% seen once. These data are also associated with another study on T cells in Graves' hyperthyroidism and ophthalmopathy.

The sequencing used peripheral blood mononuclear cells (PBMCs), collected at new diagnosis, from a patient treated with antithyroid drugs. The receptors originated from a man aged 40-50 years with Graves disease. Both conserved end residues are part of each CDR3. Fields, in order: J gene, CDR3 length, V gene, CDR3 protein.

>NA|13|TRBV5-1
CASSLGTSDMQYF
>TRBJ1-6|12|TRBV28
CASSQYNSPLHF
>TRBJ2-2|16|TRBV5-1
CASSPPWDTGTGELFF
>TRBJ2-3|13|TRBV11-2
CASSLGRGRTQYF
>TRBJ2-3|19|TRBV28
CASRTTKPIAGDVVDTQYF
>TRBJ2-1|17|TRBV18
CASSPFANSGSYNEQFF
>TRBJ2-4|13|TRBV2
CASSRRDRDIQYF
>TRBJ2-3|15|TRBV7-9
CASTRSSLGTDTQYF
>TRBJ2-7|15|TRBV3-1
CASSTTSGRIDEQYF
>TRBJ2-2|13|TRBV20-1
CSANDRVTGELFF
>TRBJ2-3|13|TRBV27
CASSLQYTDTQYF
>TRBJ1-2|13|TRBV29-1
CSVSRQTNYGYTF
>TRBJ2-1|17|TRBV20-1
CSARDPGSSGKVNEQFF
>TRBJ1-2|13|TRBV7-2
CASRIGGYYGYTF
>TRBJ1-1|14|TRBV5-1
CASGPGMFQGEAFF
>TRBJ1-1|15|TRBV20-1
CSARDPGQGAAEAFF
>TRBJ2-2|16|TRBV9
CASSVGSSGATGELFF
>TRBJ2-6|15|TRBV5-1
CASSLAFPGANVLTF
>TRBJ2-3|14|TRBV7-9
CASSYTVGADTQYF
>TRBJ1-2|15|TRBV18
CASSPLSEGRDGYTF
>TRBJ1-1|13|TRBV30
CAWSMDTNTEAFF
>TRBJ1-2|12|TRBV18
CASSRQGMGYTF
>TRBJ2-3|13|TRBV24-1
CATRREGADTQYF
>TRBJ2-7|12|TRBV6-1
CASRGLSYEQYF
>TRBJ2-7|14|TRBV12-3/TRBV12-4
CASSLRQGKGEQYF
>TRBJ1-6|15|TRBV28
CASSLRRVGNSPLHF
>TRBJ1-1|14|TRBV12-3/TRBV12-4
CASSLRGGGTEAFF
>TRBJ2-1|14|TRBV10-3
CAIKLAGNYNEQFF
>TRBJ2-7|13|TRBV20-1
CSARAGGPYEQYF
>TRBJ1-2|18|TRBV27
CASSSRRTGGRFNYGYTF
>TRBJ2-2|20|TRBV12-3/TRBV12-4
CASSSGVRRTSPSFTGELFF
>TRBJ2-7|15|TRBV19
CASSIEEGGAYEQYF
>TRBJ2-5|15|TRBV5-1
CASSLAPGLSETQYF
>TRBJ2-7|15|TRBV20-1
CSASRGLAGYYEQYF
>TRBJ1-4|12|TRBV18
CASSPQTGLLFF
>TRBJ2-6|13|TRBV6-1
CATSVPGANVLTF
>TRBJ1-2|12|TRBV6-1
CASSLLAYGYTF
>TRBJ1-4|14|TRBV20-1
CSARGAETNEKLFF